The rows below give T cell receptor beta chains drawn from one sample of a study of T-cell memory formation after mild COVID-19. MiXCR, run by TCRdb on the 5' RACE reads, gives a single entry per CDR3 protein. Altogether 400,000 to 500,000 distinct CDR3 sequences are present, 15% to 20% being singletons, with the ten largest covering roughly 21%. The sequenced material came from PBMCs or a T cell subset sorted from them (not recorded which). The receptor set was obtained from a young man who had mild COVID-19 (a few samples of this study predate the infection). Cell type and time point are not known. Each CDR3 is given with its conserved first and last residue. The D gene is left open where the match is weak. Size tells how often a clone was seen (once, few, many) or the class of an expanded clone, and some rows leave it out.

d_call	clone_size	v_call	j_call	cdr3_nt	cdr3_aa
.	.	TRBV7-9	TRBJ1-1	TGTGCCAGCAGCTTCTTAGACGGTACTACTGAAGCTTTCTTT	CASSFLDGTTEAFF
.	few	TRBV24-1	TRBJ2-2	TGTGCCACCAGCGATCCGGGCACCGGGGAGCTGTTTTTT	CATSDPGTGELFF
.	.	TRBV6-5	TRBJ2-5	TGTGCCAGCAACCCAGTGGACAGCGGTTCAGGGACCCAGTACTTC	CASNPVDSGSGTQYF
.	few	TRBV20-1	TRBJ1-1	TGCAGTGCGAGTCCTATGAACACTGAAGCTTTCTTT	CSASPMNTEAFF
.	many	TRBV20-1	TRBJ1-2	TGCAGTGCTCGAGACAGTCGATACCTACATGGCTACACCTTC	CSARDSRYLHGYTF
.	.	TRBV27	TRBJ2-1	TGTGCCAGCAGCAAATGGGGGCAGGGAACCTACAATGAGCAGTTCTTC	CASSKWGQGTYNEQFF
TRBD1	.	TRBV7-2	TRBJ1-2	TGTGCCAGCAGCTTAGTAACAGGGGATGGCTATGGCTACACCTTC	CASSLVTGDGYGYTF
.	few	TRBV27	TRBJ1-1	TGTGCCAGCAGTTTAATGGCGAACACTGAAGCTTTCTTT	CASSLMANTEAFF
TRBD2	few	TRBV5-1	TRBJ2-1	TGCGCCAGCAGCCCCGGGCGGGGGGCGGACAATGAGCAGTTCTTC	CASSPGRGADNEQFF
TRBD2	.	TRBV4-3	TRBJ2-7	TGCGCCAGCAGCCATCATGGAGCGGGAGGGGGCTACGAGCAGTACTTC	CASSHHGAGGGYEQYF